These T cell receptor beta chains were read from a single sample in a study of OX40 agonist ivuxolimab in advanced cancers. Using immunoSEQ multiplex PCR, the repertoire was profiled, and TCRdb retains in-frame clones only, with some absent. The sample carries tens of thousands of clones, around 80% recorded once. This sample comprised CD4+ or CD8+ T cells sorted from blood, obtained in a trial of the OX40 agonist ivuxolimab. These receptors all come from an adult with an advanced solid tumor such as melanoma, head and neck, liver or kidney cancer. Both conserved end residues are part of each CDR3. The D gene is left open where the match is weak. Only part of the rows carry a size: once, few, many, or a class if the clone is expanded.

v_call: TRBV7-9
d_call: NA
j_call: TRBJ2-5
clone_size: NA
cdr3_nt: TGTGCCAGCAGCTTAGTTGGGGGTACGGAGCAGTACTTC
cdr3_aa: CASSLVGGTEQYF

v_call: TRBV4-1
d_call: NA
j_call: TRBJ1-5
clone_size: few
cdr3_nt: TGCGCCAGCAGTCTGAGGGCGGAAAATCAGCCCCAGCATTTT
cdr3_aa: CASSLRAENQPQHF

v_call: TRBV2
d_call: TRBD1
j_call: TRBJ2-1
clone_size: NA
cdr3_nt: TGTGCCAGCAGGGGACAGGGAAGGGGTGAGCAGTTCTTC
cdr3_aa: CASRGQGRGEQFF

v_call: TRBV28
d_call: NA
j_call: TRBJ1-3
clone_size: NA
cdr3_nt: TGTGCCAGCAGCCCTGACAGCTACCTCCTCTCTGGAAACACCATATATTTT
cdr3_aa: CASSPDSYLLSGNTIYF

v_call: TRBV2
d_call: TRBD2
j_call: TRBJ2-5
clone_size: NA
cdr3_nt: TGTGCCAGCAAGGGACTAGCGGGGGGTTCAGAGACCCAGTACTTC
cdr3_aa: CASKGLAGGSETQYF

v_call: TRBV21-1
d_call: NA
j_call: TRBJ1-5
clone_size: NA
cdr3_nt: TGTGCCAGCAGCAAAGGGTTGGGACATTGCAATCAGCCCCAGCATTTT
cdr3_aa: CASSKGLGHCNQPQHF

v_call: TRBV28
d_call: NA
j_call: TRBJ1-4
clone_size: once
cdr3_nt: TGTGCCAGCAGTGACCCGACAGGCCTAAATGAAAAACTGTTTTTT
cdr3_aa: CASSDPTGLNEKLFF

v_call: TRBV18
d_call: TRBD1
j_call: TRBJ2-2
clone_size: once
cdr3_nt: TGTGCCAGCTCACGAATCCCGGGACAGGGGCCGACCGGGGAGCTGTTTTTT
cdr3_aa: CASSRIPGQGPTGELFF

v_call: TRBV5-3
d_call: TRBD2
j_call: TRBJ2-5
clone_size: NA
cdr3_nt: TGTGCCAGAAGCTTGGGTATAGCGGGGTTAGAGACCCAGTACTTC
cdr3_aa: CARSLGIAGLETQYF

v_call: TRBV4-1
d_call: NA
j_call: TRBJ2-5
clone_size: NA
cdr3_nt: TGCGCCAGCAGCCAAGTAACAGGCACTAACACAAACCAAGAGACCCAGTACTTC
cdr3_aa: CASSQVTGTNTNQETQYF

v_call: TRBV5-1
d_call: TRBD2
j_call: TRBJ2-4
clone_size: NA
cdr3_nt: TGCGCCAGCAGCGAGACTAGCGGGGCGGCTGGGGCCAAAAACATTCAGTACTTC
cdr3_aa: CASSETSGAAGAKNIQYF

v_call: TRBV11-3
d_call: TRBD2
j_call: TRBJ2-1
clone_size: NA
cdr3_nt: TGTGCCAGCAGCTTAGGCGGGGGGTCTGAGCAGTTCTTC
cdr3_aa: CASSLGGGSEQFF

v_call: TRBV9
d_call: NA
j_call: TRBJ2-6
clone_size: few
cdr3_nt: TGTGCCAGCAGCACGGGCCCCTCTGGGGCCAACGTCCTGACTTTC
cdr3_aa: CASSTGPSGANVLTF

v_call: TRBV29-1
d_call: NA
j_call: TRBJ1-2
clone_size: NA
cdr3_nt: TGCAGCGTTGCCCTACAGGTAGACTATGGCTACACCTTC
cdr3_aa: CSVALQVDYGYTF

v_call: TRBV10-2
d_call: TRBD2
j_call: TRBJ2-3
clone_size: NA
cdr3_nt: TGCGCCAGCAGTGATTTAATACTAGCGGGGGCAGGCACAGATACGCAGTATTTT
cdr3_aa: CASSDLILAGAGTDTQYF

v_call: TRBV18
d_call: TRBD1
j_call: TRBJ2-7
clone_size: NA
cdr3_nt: TGTGCCAGCTCACCTCCGAGACAGGGAAACGAGCAGTACTTC
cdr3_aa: CASSPPRQGNEQYF

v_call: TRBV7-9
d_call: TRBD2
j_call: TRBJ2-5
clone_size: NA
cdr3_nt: TGTGCCAGCAACGGACGGACTAGCGGAGAGACCCAGTACTTC
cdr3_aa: CASNGRTSGETQYF

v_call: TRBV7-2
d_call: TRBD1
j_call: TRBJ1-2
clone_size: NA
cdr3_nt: TGTGCCAGCAGCTTGGGGACAGCCTTCTACTATGGCTACACCTTC
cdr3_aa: CASSLGTAFYYGYTF

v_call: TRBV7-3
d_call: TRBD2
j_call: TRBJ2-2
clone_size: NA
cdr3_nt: TGTGCCAGCAGCTTAACCCCCCCAGGGGCGGGGGGCACCGGGGAGCTGTTTTTT
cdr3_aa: CASSLTPPGAGGTGELFF

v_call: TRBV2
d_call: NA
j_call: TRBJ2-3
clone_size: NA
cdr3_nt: TGTGCCAGCCAGGGACTTATTAGCACAGATACGCAGTATTTT
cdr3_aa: CASQGLISTDTQYF

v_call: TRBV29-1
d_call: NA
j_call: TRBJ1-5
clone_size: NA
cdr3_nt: TGCAGCGTTGAAAGAAATACTGGGGCGCAAAATCAGCCCCAGCATTTT
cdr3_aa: CSVERNTGAQNQPQHF

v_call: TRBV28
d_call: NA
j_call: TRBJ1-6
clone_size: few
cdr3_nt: TGTGCCAGCAGTAAGGGCCATTCACCCCTCCACTTT
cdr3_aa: CASSKGHSPLHF

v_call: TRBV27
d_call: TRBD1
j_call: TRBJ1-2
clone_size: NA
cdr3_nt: TGTGCCAGCAGTTTAGGCAGGGGGCGAACCTTCTATGGCTACACCTTC
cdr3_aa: CASSLGRGRTFYGYTF

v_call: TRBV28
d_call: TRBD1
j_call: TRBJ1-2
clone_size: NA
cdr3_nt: TGTGCCAGCAGTCACAAACGGTACCGGGACAGGGGTGGAGACTATGGCTACACCTTC
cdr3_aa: CASSHKRYRDRGGDYGYTF

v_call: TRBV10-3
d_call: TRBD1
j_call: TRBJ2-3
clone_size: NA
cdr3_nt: TGTGCCATCAGGGGGGGACAGGGCGAAAGGGATACGCAGTATTTT
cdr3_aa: CAIRGGQGERDTQYF

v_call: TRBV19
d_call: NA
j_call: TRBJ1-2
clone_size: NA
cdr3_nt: TGTGCCAGTAGTAGGAATGCTCTTTATGGCTACACCTTC
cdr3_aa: CASSRNALYGYTF

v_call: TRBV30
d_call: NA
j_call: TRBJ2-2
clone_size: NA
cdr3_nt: TGTGCCTGGAGTGTAACAGGGATCACCGGGGAGCTGTTTTTT
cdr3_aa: CAWSVTGITGELFF

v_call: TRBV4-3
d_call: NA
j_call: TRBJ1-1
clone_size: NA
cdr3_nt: TGCGCCAGCAGCCAAGATCGCGGGGTCCGGGAAGCTTTCTTT
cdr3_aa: CASSQDRGVREAFF

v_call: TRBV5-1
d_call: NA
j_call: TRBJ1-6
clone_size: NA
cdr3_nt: TGCGCCAGCAGCTTAGGCGGACAGCGGTATAATTCACCCCTCCACTTT
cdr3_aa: CASSLGGQRYNSPLHF

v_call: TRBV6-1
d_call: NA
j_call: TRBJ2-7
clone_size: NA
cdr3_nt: TGTGCCAGCAGTTATCCCACACTCGAGCAGTACTTC
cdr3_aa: CASSYPTLEQYF

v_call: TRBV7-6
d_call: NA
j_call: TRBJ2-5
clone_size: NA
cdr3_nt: TGTGCCAGCAGCTTAGCGTACGAGACCCAGTACTTC
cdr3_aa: CASSLAYETQYF

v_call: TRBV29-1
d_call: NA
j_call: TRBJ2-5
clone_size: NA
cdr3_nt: TGCAGCGCCGCCAGGGAAGGGGAGACCCAGTACTTC
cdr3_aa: CSAAREGETQYF

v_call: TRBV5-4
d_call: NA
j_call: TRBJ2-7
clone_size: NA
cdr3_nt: TGTGCCAGCAGCAAGGGGGGGGCTAGCGAGAATGAGCAGTACTTC
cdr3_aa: CASSKGGASENEQYF

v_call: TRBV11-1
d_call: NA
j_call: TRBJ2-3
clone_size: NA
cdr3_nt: TGTGCCAGCAGCCTACGCCGCGGCACAGATACGCAGTATTTT
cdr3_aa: CASSLRRGTDTQYF

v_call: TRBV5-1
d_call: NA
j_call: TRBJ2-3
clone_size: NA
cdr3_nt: TGCGCCAGCAGCTTGGCCAGCGGCACAGATACGCAGTATTTT
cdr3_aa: CASSLASGTDTQYF

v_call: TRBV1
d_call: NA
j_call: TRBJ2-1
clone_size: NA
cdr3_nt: TGCACCAGCAGTCCTAGGAGCGGGAGCTCCTACAATGAGCAGTTCTTC
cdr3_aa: CTSSPRSGSSYNEQFF

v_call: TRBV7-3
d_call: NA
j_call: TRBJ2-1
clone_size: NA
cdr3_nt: TGTGCCAGCAGCTTAGGGTGGGGCGGGAACAATGAGCAGTTCTTC
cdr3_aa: CASSLGWGGNNEQFF

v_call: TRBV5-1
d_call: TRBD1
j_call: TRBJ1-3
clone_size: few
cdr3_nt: TGCGCCAGCAGCCGGCCGGACAGGGGAGGGAACACCATATATTTT
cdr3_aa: CASSRPDRGGNTIYF

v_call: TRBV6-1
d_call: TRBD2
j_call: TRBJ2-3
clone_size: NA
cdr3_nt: TGTGCCAGCAGAGGGGCGGGAGGGGCAGATACGCAGTATTTT
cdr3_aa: CASRGAGGADTQYF

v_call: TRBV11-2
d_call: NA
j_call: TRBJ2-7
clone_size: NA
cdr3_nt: TGTGCCAGCAGCAGCCGGGAAAGCTACGAGCAGTACTTC
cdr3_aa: CASSSRESYEQYF

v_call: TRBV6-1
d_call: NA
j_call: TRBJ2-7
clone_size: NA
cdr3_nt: TGTGCCAGCAGTGAAGAGGGGGGCGGGTTCTACGAGCAGTACTTC
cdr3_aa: CASSEEGGGFYEQYF

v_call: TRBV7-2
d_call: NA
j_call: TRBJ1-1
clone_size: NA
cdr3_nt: TGTGCCAGCAGCTTTGGGGAGAACACTGAAGCTTTCTTT
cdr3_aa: CASSFGENTEAFF

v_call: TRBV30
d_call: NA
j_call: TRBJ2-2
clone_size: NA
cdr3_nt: TGTGCCTGGATAATGAAGGGCCGGGTGGGCACCGGGGAGCTGTTTTTT
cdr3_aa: CAWIMKGRVGTGELFF

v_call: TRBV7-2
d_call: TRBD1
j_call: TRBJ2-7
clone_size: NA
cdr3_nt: TGTGCCAGCAGCTCGGACAGGTGGACCTACGAGCAGTACTTC
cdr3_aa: CASSSDRWTYEQYF